This T cell receptor beta chain was recovered during a study of technical replicates of blood from a few donors. The CDR3 covers 14 residues. V was clipped by 2 bases and J by 1 base, with 7 bases between them. Germline-derived CDR1 and CDR2 are SGHDT and YYEEEE. The data were produced by immunoSEQ multiplex PCR, yet TCRdb's version contains in-frame clones alone and is incomplete. The sample yields about 44,000 clones, about 96% seen once. This rearrangement joins TRBV5-6 to TRBJ2-4; D is undetermined. The sequence came from a human donor in good health. Sequenced input: T cells isolated from PBMCs. The CDR3: CASSFARAKNIQYF. The CDR3 DNA reads TGTGCCAGCAGCTTCGCCAGGGCCAAAAACATTCAGTACTTC. Drawing the rest from reference TRBV5-6 and TRBJ2-4, the complete variable domain is DAGVTQSPTHLIKTRGQQVTLRCSPKSGHDTVSWYQQALGQGPQFIFQYYEEEERQRGNFPDRFSGHQFPNYSSELNVNALLLGDSALYLCASSFARAKNIQYFGAGTRLSVL.